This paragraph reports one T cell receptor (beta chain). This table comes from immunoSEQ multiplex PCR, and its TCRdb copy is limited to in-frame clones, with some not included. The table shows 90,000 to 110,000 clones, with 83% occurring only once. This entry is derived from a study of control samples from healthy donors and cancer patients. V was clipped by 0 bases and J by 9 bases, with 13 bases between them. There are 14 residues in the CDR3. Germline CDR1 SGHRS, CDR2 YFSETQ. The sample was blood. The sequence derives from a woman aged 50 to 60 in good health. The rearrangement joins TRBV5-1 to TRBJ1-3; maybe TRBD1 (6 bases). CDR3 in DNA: TGCGCCAGCAGCTTGGACAGGGTCGAAGGCACCATATATTTT. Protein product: CASSLDRVEGTIYF.